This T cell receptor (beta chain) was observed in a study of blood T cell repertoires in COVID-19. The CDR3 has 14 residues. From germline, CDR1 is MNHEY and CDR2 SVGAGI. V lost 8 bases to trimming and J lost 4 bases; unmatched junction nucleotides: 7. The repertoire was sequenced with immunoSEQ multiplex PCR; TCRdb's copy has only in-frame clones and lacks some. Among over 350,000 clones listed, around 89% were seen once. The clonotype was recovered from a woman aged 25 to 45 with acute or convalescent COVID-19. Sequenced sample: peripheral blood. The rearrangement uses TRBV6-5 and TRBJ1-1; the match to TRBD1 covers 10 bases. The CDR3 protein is CASCRQGAGTEAFF. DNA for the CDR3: TGTGCCAGCTGCCGACAGGGGGCCGGCACTGAAGCTTTCTTT.